These 10 T cell receptor beta chains were all obtained from the same sample, sequenced in a study of T-cell memory formation after mild COVID-19 (dated by TCRdb to the early 2020s). Library prep was done by 5' RACE. Sequencing used an Illumina NovaSeq 6000. TCRdb itself trimmed the public reads at Q25 with fastp, ran MiXCR and retained productive beta chains. Identical CDR3 proteins give one entry, which carries the most common genes and DNA. The sample yields approximately 260,000 distinct CDR3 sequences; about a sixth were counted once. 22% of the sample is taken by the ten largest. The specimen was PBMCs or a T cell subset sorted from them (not recorded which). These receptors were collected from a man younger than 35 who had mild COVID-19 (a few samples of this study predate the infection). The sample titles of this study are shuffled in the database, so cell type and time point are left out; the donor was told from shared clones.

The chain recombines TRBV5-5 with TRBJ2-7, with 9 bases lining up with TRBD1. Per germline, CDR1 SGHKS and CDR2 YYEKEE (reference sequence). This CDR3 has 15 residues. V was clipped by 2 bases and J by 5 bases; unmatched bases: 8. CDR3 protein: CASSFRSDRGHEQYF. CDR3 nucleotide sequence: TGTGCCAGCAGCTTTCGTTCGGACAGGGGCCACGAGCAGTACTTC.

CDR3 sequence (DNA): TGTGCCAGCAGTGGGACAGGGGGCTACGAGCAGTACGTC. Amino acids: CASSGTGGYEQYV. This chain links TRBV6-2 or TRBV6-3 with TRBJ2-7, with TRBD1 identical over 11 bases. Unmatched junction bases numbered 0, after V lost 5 bases and J lost 3 bases. Looked up from germline, CDR1 is MNHEY and CDR2 is SVGEGT. The CDR3 contains 13 residues.

The chain joins TRBV25-1 to TRBJ1-6, with D possibly being TRBD1 (5 bases). V was trimmed by 3 bases and J by 11 bases, leaving 14 bases between them. Germline CDR1 reads MGHDK; CDR2 reads SYGVNS. The CDR3 runs to 14 residues. The CDR3 sequence is CASSEEGPIAPLHF. Here the CDR3 DNA reads TGTGCCAGCAGTGAGGAGGGGCCCATAGCACCCCTCCACTTT.

CDR3 coding DNA: TGTGCCAGCAGTGCGGCTAGCGGGGGGGAAGAGACCCAGTACTTC. The encoded protein is CASSAASGGEETQYF. The chain carries TRBV2 and TRBJ2-5; the match to TRBD2 covers 12 bases. Losses at the gene ends were 4 bases for V and 3 bases for J; bases not matched to a gene: 3. This CDR3 region has 15 residues. Germline V gives CDR1 SNHLY, CDR2 FYNNEI.

Concerning this clonotype: An end of the junction differs from the germline gene, which may be a read error. The chain carries TRBV7-8 and TRBJ2-5; 7 positions match TRBD2. Germline assignment: CDR1 SGHVS and CDR2 FQNEAQ. This CDR3 spans 15 amino acids. The CDR3 region has the DNA TGTGCCAGCAGCTTAGGGTCAGCGGGGAGGGAGACCCAGTGCTTC. This translates into CASSLGSAGRETQCF.

The chain joins TRBV7-9 to TRBJ1-2; D is possibly TRBD1 (6 bases). The CDR3 is made up of 12 amino acids. From germline, CDR1 is SEHNR and CDR2 FQNEAQ (reference sequence). Trimming left V 5 bases short and J 8 bases short, with 12 bases between. CDR3 protein: CASSPGAQGYTF. CDR3 nucleotides: TGTGCCAGCAGCCCAGGGGCCCAAGGCTACACCTTC.

CDR3 DNA sequence: TGTGCCAGCCGGGTGGGGAGCTCCTATAATTCACCCCTCCACTTT. This sequence encodes CASRVGSSYNSPLHF. The genes are TRBV12-3 or TRBV12-4 and TRBJ1-6, with D uncertain. Trimming cost V 8 bases and J 0 bases, with 11 bases left between them. The CDR3 contains 15 residues.

CDR3 DNA sequence: TGTGCCAGCAGTCACCCCGGACGGGTTTCCTACGAGCAGTACTTC. Amino acids: CASSHPGRVSYEQYF. The chain is built from TRBV6-2 or TRBV6-3 and TRBJ2-7, with D unclear. V shed 5 bases and J shed 1 base, with 15 bases lying between them. Per germline, CDR1 MNHEY and CDR2 SVGEGT. The CDR3 has 15 residues.

This clonotype occurred a few times. The chain joins TRBV10-3 to TRBJ1-4; TRBD1 might be the D (5 bases). The germline gives CDR1 ENHRY, CDR2 SYGVKD. The CDR3 extends over 16 amino acids. V was cut by 3 bases and J by 5 bases, with 16 bases left in between. The CDR3 region has the DNA TGTGCCATCAGTGACCCCACCTCAGGGCTCAATGAAAAACTGTTTTTT. Its protein is CAISDPTSGLNEKLFF.

This clonotype has more than one count but fewer than ten. The CDR3 sequence: CASSHRGGQMNTEAFF. Here the CDR3 DNA reads TGTGCCAGCAGCCACAGGGGTGGACAGATGAACACTGAAGCTTTCTTT. The rearrangement uses TRBV7-9 and TRBJ1-1; 7 nucleotides align to TRBD1. With V trimmed by 5 bases and J by 0 bases, 9 bases remained unmatched. CDR1 is SEHNR, CDR2 FQNEAQ, per germline (reference sequence). The CDR3 extends over 16 amino acids. The whole variable domain, remainder taken from reference TRBV7-9 and TRBJ1-1, is DTGVSQNPRHKITKRGQNVTFRCDPISEHNRLYWYRQTLGQGPEFLTYFQNEAQLEKSRLLSDRFSAERPKGSFSTLEIQRTEQGDSAMYLCASSHRGGQMNTEAFFGQGTRLTVV.